The 28 T cell receptor beta chains given below trace back to one sample, sequenced in a study of blood T cell repertoires in COVID-19. The repertoire was sequenced with immunoSEQ multiplex PCR; TCRdb's copy has only in-frame clones and lacks some. The sample holds approximately 100,000 clones, over 75% seen once. Material for sequencing was peripheral blood. Every receptor here comes from a man between 65 and 80 years old with active or convalescent COVID-19.

The chain recombines TRBV5-1 with TRBJ1-1; TRBD1 is a possible D gene (5 bases). Germline V gene lookup returns CDR1 SGHRS and CDR2 YFSETQ. The CDR3 runs to 14 residues. V lost 4 bases and J lost 1, with 11 bases in between. The CDR3 loop reads CASSSQGGNTEAFF. CDR3 sequence (DNA): TGCGCCAGCAGCAGCCAGGGAGGGAACACTGAAGCTTTCTTT.

J is TRBJ2-3 and V is TRBV4-1, with 12 bases that match TRBD2. The CDR3 loop spans 17 amino acids. CDR1 is MGHRA and CDR2 is YSYEKL in the germline V gene. J lost 2 bases, V lost 2 bases, and 5 bases had no gene match. The CDR3 loop is CASSQQTSGGFTDTQYF. CDR3 in DNA: TGCGCCAGCAGCCAACAGACTAGCGGGGGTTTCACAGATACGCAGTATTTT.

The V call is TRBV9, the J call TRBJ2-5, with D perhaps matching TRBD2 (6 bases). CDR3 length: 14 amino acids. V gave up 0 bases and J gave up 5 bases, with 11 bases separating them. Per germline, CDR1 SGDLS and CDR2 YYNGEE. The CDR3 region is CASSVGGGSETQYF. The CDR3, as DNA: TGTGCCAGCAGCGTAGGTGGGGGGTCGGAGACCCAGTACTTC.

This chain joins TRBV5-1 and TRBJ2-1, with 7 bases identical to TRBD2. Unmatched junction bases numbered 4, after V lost 0 bases and J lost 4 bases. This CDR3 is 15 amino acids long. CDR1 and CDR2 from the germline V gene are SGHRS and YFSETQ. CDR3 region: CASSLGVAGYNEQFF. The CDR3 DNA follows: TGCGCCAGCAGCTTGGGAGTAGCGGGTTACAATGAGCAGTTCTTC.

The chain carries TRBV24-1 and TRBJ1-2, with D unclear. V was pared by 5 bases and J by 2 bases, with 11 bases between. Looked up from germline, CDR1 is KGHDR and CDR2 is SFDVKD. The CDR3 is 14 amino acids. The CDR3 region is CATSAGFLNYGYTF. The CDR3 DNA follows: TGTGCCACCAGTGCAGGATTTCTAAACTATGGCTACACCTTC.

The table lists this clone with a count of one. V is TRBV9 and J is TRBJ2-7; D perhaps matches TRBD1 (6 bases). The CDR3 has 14 residues. Deletions cut 2 bases from V and 0 bases from J, with 9 bases between. Germline lookup yields CDR1 SGDLS and CDR2 YYNGEE. In DNA, the CDR3 is TGTGCCAGCAGCGTTCGGGGACACTCCTACGAGCAGTACTTC. Translating gives CASSVRGHSYEQYF. Combining the CDR3 with reference TRBV9 and TRBJ2-7 gives the whole variable domain DSGVTQTPKHLITATGQRVTLRCSPRSGDLSVYWYQQSLDQGLQFLIQYYNGEERAKGNILERFSAQQFPDLHSELNLSSLELGDSALYFCASSVRGHSYEQYFGPGTRLTVT.

The table lists this clone with a few counts. The chain couples TRBV20-1 to TRBJ2-3; possible D gene TRBD1, 5 bases. The CDR3 covers 13 residues. Germline V gene data show CDR1 as DFQATT and CDR2 as SNEGSKA (reference sequence). V was trimmed by 3 bases and J by 5 bases, leaving 12 bases between them. This CDR3 reads CSASIRVKDTQYF. The DNA of the CDR3 is TGCAGTGCTAGTATCAGGGTGAAAGATACGCAGTATTTT.

The genes are TRBV2 and TRBJ1-3; D not certain. Per germline, CDR1 SNHLY and CDR2 FYNNEI. CDR3 length: 13 amino acids. V lost 1 base, J lost 5 bases, and 6 bases lay in between. The CDR3 bases are TGTGCCAGCAGTGAAGGCGGGAGAAACACCATATATTTT. It is translated as CASSEGGRNTIYF.

The chain employs TRBV5-1 and TRBJ2-3; TRBD2 agrees at 9 bases. Germline CDR1 SGHRS, CDR2 YFSETQ. Unmatched junction bases numbered 2, after V lost 2 bases and J lost 7 bases. There are 13 residues in the CDR3. In nucleotides, the CDR3 is TGCGCCAGCAGCTTCCTAGCGGGGTATACGCAGTATTTT. This codes for CASSFLAGYTQYF.

This clone appeared a single time. The V and J genes are TRBV2 and TRBJ2-3, with 10 bases fitting TRBD2. The V and J ends lost 7 bases and 8 bases, in that order; junction bases with no gene match: 9. The CDR3 contains 14 residues. The germline CDR1 and CDR2 sequences are SNHLY and FYNNEI. The CDR3, as DNA: TGTGCCAGCAAACAAGCGGGGGGGCCGGTTACGCAGTATTTT. It is translated as CASKQAGGPVTQYF.

In its sample, this clone was seen a few times. The gene calls are TRBV9 and TRBJ2-2, with D possibly TRBD2 on 6 matching bases. CDR3 length: 19 amino acids. Trimming removed 4 bases at V and 0 bases at J, with 22 bases between. Germline V gene lookup returns CDR1 SGDLS and CDR2 YYNGEE. The CDR3 DNA sequence: TGTGCCAGCAGCCCCAGAGGTGGGGGGAGACTCACGAACACCGGGGAGCTGTTTTTT. Translating gives CASSPRGGGRLTNTGELFF.

V gene TRBV6-5 combines with J gene TRBJ1-1; 10 nucleotides agree with TRBD1. The CDR3 is 14 amino acids. Trimming took 5 bases from V and 5 from J; bases not matched to a gene: 5. CDR1 is MNHEY and CDR2 is SVGAGI in the germline V gene. For the CDR3, the DNA is TGTGCCAGCAGTCTCGGACAGGGGGATACTGAAGCTTTCTTT. Amino acid sequence: CASSLGQGDTEAFF.

This rearrangement joins TRBV5-6 to TRBJ2-1, with 8 bases lining up with TRBD1. CDR3 length: 16 residues. Losses at the gene ends were 0 bases for V and 6 bases for J; bases not matched to a gene: 8. Germline V gives CDR1 SGHDT, CDR2 YYEEEE. CDR3 sequence (DNA): TGTGCCAGCAGCTTGGGCGTGACAGGGGTCTTCAATGAGCAGTTCTTC. Its protein is CASSLGVTGVFNEQFF.

This clone showed up just a few times. This chain links TRBV6-5 with TRBJ1-2; the match to TRBD1 covers 7 bases. Germline CDR1 MNHEY, CDR2 SVGAGI. With 8 bases clipped from V and 1 base from J, the junction kept 4 bases outside the gene matches. The CDR3 has 13 amino acids. The CDR3 DNA sequence: TGTGCCAGCGGGACAGTTCTTAACTATGGCTACACCTTC. This sequence encodes CASGTVLNYGYTF.

The J gene is TRBJ1-4, the V gene TRBV29-1; D uncertain. The CDR3 covers 15 residues. Germline CDR1 is SQVTM and CDR2 is ANQGSEA. V was cut by 0 bases and J by 0 bases, with 8 bases left in between. CDR3 protein: CSVEDPYATNEKLFF. In DNA, the CDR3 is TGCAGCGTTGAAGATCCGTATGCAACTAATGAAAAACTGTTTTTT.

This clone was recorded only once. V gene TRBV3-1 (or the pseudogene TRBV3-2) combines with J gene TRBJ2-4, with D possibly TRBD1 on 5 matching bases. The length of the CDR3 is 13 residues. V was shortened by 4 bases and J by 4 bases, with 8 bases between the two germline ends. Germline CDR1 reads LGHDT; CDR2 reads YNNKEL (reference sequence). The CDR3 DNA reads as TGTGCCAGCAGCCGAAAGGGGAAAAACATTCAGTACTTC. Translating gives CASSRKGKNIQYF.

The CDR3 protein is CAITPVGFGELFF. The CDR3 nucleotides are TGTGCCATCACCCCCGTCGGGTTCGGGGAGCTGTTTTTT. The chain has TRBV10-3 and TRBJ2-2, with no clear D. CDR1 and CDR2 (germline): ENHRY, SYGVKD. This CDR3 is 13 amino acids long. The V and J ends lost 7 bases and 7 bases respectively, with 13 bases between them.

V gene TRBV5-6 combines with J gene TRBJ1-6, with TRBD1 matching over 7 bases. This CDR3 has 17 amino acids. Unmatched junction bases numbered 10, after V lost 0 bases and J lost 7 bases. Germline CDR1 reads SGHDT; CDR2 reads YYEEEE. In DNA form, the CDR3 reads TGTGCCAGCAGCTTGGGCCCACCGACAGGGTTAAATTCACCCCTCCACTTT. This translates into CASSLGPPTGLNSPLHF. The entire variable domain, with the rest obtained from reference TRBV5-6 and TRBJ1-6, is as follows: DAGVTQSPTHLIKTRGQQVTLRCSPKSGHDTVSWYQQALGQGPQFIFQYYEEEERQRGNFPDRFSGHQFPNYSSELNVNALLLGDSALYLCASSLGPPTGLNSPLHFGNGTRLTVT.

The chain uses TRBV2 and TRBJ2-7; TRBD1 matches at 9 bases. The CDR3 spans 16 residues. Germline V lookup: CDR1 SNHLY, CDR2 FYNNEI. The V gene end was trimmed by 7 bases and the J gene end by 7 bases; junction bases not matched to a gene: 17. The CDR3 DNA is TGTGCCAGCACCCTGCCCCTAACAGGGGGCGCGGGGGAGCAGTACTTC. Translated: CASTLPLTGGAGEQYF.

The rearrangement uses TRBV9 and TRBJ1-4; possibly TRBD1 for D (6 bases). This CDR3 comprises 16 residues. The V gene's germline CDR1 is SGDLS and CDR2 YYNGEE. Trimming took 4 bases from V and 5 from J, leaving 18 bases between them. The CDR3 protein is CASSPRAGGRNEKLFF. CDR3 nucleotides: TGTGCCAGCAGCCCAAGGGCGGGGGGCAGGAATGAAAAACTGTTTTTT.

This chain connects TRBV3-1 (or the pseudogene TRBV3-2) to TRBJ2-2; D is uncertain. V was cut by 1 base and J by 4 bases, with 10 bases left in between. The CDR3 totals 15 residues. Germline assignment: CDR1 LGHDT and CDR2 YNNKEL (reference sequence). The CDR3 loop reads CASSQGLHPTGELFF. The CDR3 DNA is TGTGCCAGCAGCCAAGGACTCCACCCCACCGGGGAGCTGTTTTTT.

This chain uses TRBV30 with TRBJ1-2; 10 bases are shared with TRBD1. CDR1 is GTSNPN, CDR2 SVGIG, per germline (reference sequence). CDR3 size: 14 residues. V was pared by 1 base and J by 4 bases, with 3 bases of the junction left unmatched. DNA of the CDR3: TGTGCCTGGAGTGCGACAGGGGGCGTCTATGGCTACACCTTC. It specifies CAWSATGGVYGYTF. The full variable domain, rest sourced from reference TRBV30 and TRBJ1-2, is SQTIHQWPATLVQPVGSPLSLECTVEGTSNPNLYWYRQAAGRGLQLLFYSVGIGQISSEVPQNLSASRPQDRQFILSSKKLLLSDSGFYLCAWSATGGVYGYTFGSGTRLTVV.

The V and J genes are TRBV28 and TRBJ1-1, with D hard to call. The CDR3 runs 12 residues. Germline-derived CDR1 and CDR2 are MDHEN and SYDVKM. Trimming cost V 8 bases and J 3 bases, with 10 bases left between them. The CDR3 protein is CASENGDTEAFF. Written as DNA, the CDR3 is TGTGCCAGCGAAAATGGAGACACTGAAGCTTTCTTT.

This clone was detected once. This rearrangement joins TRBV7-8 to TRBJ2-7, with a weak D call TRBD2 (6 bases). Trimming cost V 1 base and J 3 bases, with 22 bases left between them. CDR1 is SGHVS and CDR2 is FQNEAQ in the germline V gene. CDR3 size: 18 residues. CDR3 nucleotide sequence: TGTGCCAGCAGCTTAGATAGATTCGGAGGGGCGATGGTCTACGAGCAGTACTTC. Residues: CASSLDRFGGAMVYEQYF.

This chain joins TRBV29-1 and TRBJ2-2, with no clear D. The CDR3 totals 13 residues. V was trimmed by 7 bases and J by 7 bases, leaving 16 bases between them. Germline V gene sequence: CDR1 SQVTM, CDR2 ANQGSEA. The CDR3 reads CSARVGYGGELFF. CDR3 nucleotides: TGCAGCGCCCGAGTGGGCTACGGCGGGGAGCTGTTTTTT.

The rearrangement links TRBV15 to TRBJ2-2; TRBD2 matches 7 bases. Germline CDR1 LNHNV, CDR2 YYDKDF (reference sequence). This CDR3 spans 15 amino acids. The V gene end was trimmed by 3 bases and the J gene end by 7 bases; junction bases not matched to a gene: 8. CDR3 amino acids: CATSSEPWEGGELFF. The CDR3 coding sequence is TGTGCCACCAGCAGTGAGCCCTGGGAGGGCGGGGAGCTGTTTTTT.

This clone was detected once. The gene calls are TRBV27 and TRBJ2-3, with 7 positions matching TRBD2. The V and J ends lost 3 bases and 2 bases, in that order; junction bases with no gene match: 8. CDR1 and CDR2 from the germline V gene are MNHEY and SMNVEV (reference sequence). The CDR3 loop spans 16 amino acids. The DNA of the CDR3 is TGTGCCAGCAGTTTGGTGACTAGCCGGGTCACAGATACGCAGTATTTT. Protein sequence: CASSLVTSRVTDTQYF.

This clone is a singleton in its sample. This sequence joins TRBV7-8 and TRBJ2-7; TRBD2 matches 7 bases. Germline assignment: CDR1 SGHVS and CDR2 FQNEAQ. V lost 5 bases to trimming and J lost 2 bases; unmatched junction nucleotides: 3. CDR3 length equals 13 residues. The CDR3 reads CASSPLAAYEQYF. Here the CDR3 DNA reads TGTGCCAGCAGCCCGCTAGCGGCCTACGAGCAGTACTTC.